Listed below are T cell receptor beta chains from one sample, sequenced in a study of cytomegalovirus exposure and HLA in healthy donors. Clones were sequenced by immunoSEQ multiplex PCR, and TCRdb holds only the in-frame ones, with some missing. The sample consists of around 250,000 clones, about 81% of them appearing once. Sequencing used PBMCs. The receptors were sampled from a woman in her sixties or seventies in good health and CMV-seropositive. Both conserved end residues are part of each CDR3. A D gene is named only where the DNA matches it firmly. Rows may omit the clone size; those that give it use once, few, many or a size class.

D: TRBD2
V: TRBV7-2
size: .
J: TRBJ2-4
DNA: TGTGCCAGCAGCCCCCGGACTAGCGGGAGTCCAAGGGGCATTCAGTACTTC
CDR3: CASSPRTSGSPRGIQYF

D: .
V: TRBV6-6
size: .
J: TRBJ2-1
DNA: TGTGCCAGCAGTCACGTAGGCGGTGAGCAGTTCTTC
CDR3: CASSHVGGEQFF

D: .
V: TRBV27
size: .
J: TRBJ2-7
DNA: TGTGCCACCAGGTCCCCCAGGGGACACGAGCAGTACTTC
CDR3: CATRSPRGHEQYF

D: TRBD2
V: TRBV28
size: .
J: TRBJ2-2
DNA: TGTGCCAGCAGTTCATGGCTAGCGGGACCGACCGTCCCCACCGGGGAGCTGTTTTTT
CDR3: CASSSWLAGPTVPTGELFF

D: .
V: TRBV6-5
size: .
J: TRBJ1-1
DNA: TGTGCCGTCAGGGGTTTAGCCACTGAAGCTTTCTTT
CDR3: CAVRGLATEAFF

D: .
V: TRBV5-6
size: .
J: TRBJ1-4
DNA: TGTGCCAGCAGGAGTAGTAGTGAAAAACTGTTTTTT
CDR3: CASRSSSEKLFF

D: TRBD1
V: TRBV5-1
size: .
J: TRBJ1-2
DNA: TGCGCCAGCAGCGAAGGGACAGGGTTAAACTATGGCTACACCTTC
CDR3: CASSEGTGLNYGYTF

D: .
V: TRBV19
size: .
J: TRBJ2-1
DNA: TGTGCCAGTAGTTTCATCCAGGACTACAATGAGCAGTTCTTC
CDR3: CASSFIQDYNEQFF

D: .
V: TRBV9
size: .
J: TRBJ1-1
DNA: TGTGCCAGCAGCGGACAGGTAGACACTGAAGCTTTCTTT
CDR3: CASSGQVDTEAFF

D: .
V: TRBV5-1
size: .
J: TRBJ1-1
DNA: TGCGCCAGCAGCTTTTCAAAGGACTCACAAGCTTTCTTT
CDR3: CASSFSKDSQAFF

D: TRBD2
V: TRBV5-4
size: .
J: TRBJ2-1
DNA: TGTGCCAGCAGCGCTAGCGGGTTCTACAATGAGCAGTTCTTC
CDR3: CASSASGFYNEQFF

D: .
V: TRBV5-1
size: .
J: TRBJ2-7
DNA: TGCGCCAGCAGCTTGGCACAGGGTGTGACCTACGAGCAGTACTTC
CDR3: CASSLAQGVTYEQYF

D: TRBD1
V: TRBV5-1
size: .
J: TRBJ1-5
DNA: TGCGCCAGCAGCTCCGGACAGGGGGCAGACCCCCAGCATTTT
CDR3: CASSSGQGADPQHF

D: .
V: TRBV6-1
size: .
J: TRBJ2-6
DNA: TGTGCCAGCAAAAACCCAGGGGCGGGGGCCAACGTCCTGACTTTC
CDR3: CASKNPGAGANVLTF

D: .
V: TRBV18
size: few
J: TRBJ1-6
DNA: TGTGCCAGCTCACCATTAGTATCGGATTCACCCCTCCACTTT
CDR3: CASSPLVSDSPLHF

D: TRBD1
V: TRBV10-3
size: .
J: TRBJ2-7
DNA: TGTGCCATCAGTGGGGGACAGCCCTACGAGCAGTACTTC
CDR3: CAISGGQPYEQYF

D: .
V: TRBV7-3
size: .
J: TRBJ2-1
DNA: TGTGCCAGCAGCTTCTCGGAGCTGCGTGAGCAGTTCTTC
CDR3: CASSFSELREQFF

D: TRBD1
V: TRBV19
size: .
J: TRBJ1-3
DNA: TGTGCCAGTAGTCTCCTGCCAGGGGGCTCTGGAAACACCATATATTTT
CDR3: CASSLLPGGSGNTIYF

D: .
V: TRBV5-1
size: .
J: TRBJ1-1
DNA: TGCGCCAGCAGCTTGAGGAAGGAGGACACTGAAGCTTTCTTT
CDR3: CASSLRKEDTEAFF

D: .
V: TRBV28
size: .
J: TRBJ1-5
DNA: TGTGCCAGCAGTCCTCCGACAGGCGTGGGCAATCAGCCCCAGCATTTT
CDR3: CASSPPTGVGNQPQHF

D: .
V: TRBV9
size: few
J: TRBJ1-3
DNA: TGTGCCAGCAGCTGGGGAGACTCTGGAAACACCATATATTTT
CDR3: CASSWGDSGNTIYF

D: .
V: TRBV28
size: .
J: TRBJ1-5
DNA: TGTGCCAGCAGTCCCTCCTTTGGGGGCCCAATACTGCCCCAGCATTTT
CDR3: CASSPSFGGPILPQHF

D: TRBD2
V: TRBV29-1
size: .
J: TRBJ2-1
DNA: TGCAGCGTTAAGGGACTAGCGGGAGTGAGTGGTGAGCAGTTCTTC
CDR3: CSVKGLAGVSGEQFF

D: .
V: TRBV6-1
size: .
J: TRBJ1-5
DNA: TGTGCCAGCTATGGGCTGATGAATCAGCCCCAGCATTTT
CDR3: CASYGLMNQPQHF

D: TRBD2
V: TRBV4-2
size: .
J: TRBJ2-7
DNA: TGTGCCAGCAGCCAAGATGGGACTAGCGGGTCTCAGCCCTACGAGCAGTACTTC
CDR3: CASSQDGTSGSQPYEQYF

D: .
V: TRBV27
size: once
J: TRBJ2-6
DNA: TGTGCCAGCAGTTTCCAGGGTTCTGGGGCCAACGTCCTGACTTTC
CDR3: CASSFQGSGANVLTF

D: .
V: TRBV4-1
size: .
J: TRBJ1-3
DNA: TGCGCCAGCAGCCTCTCTTTAGCCTCTGGAAACACCATATATTTT
CDR3: CASSLSLASGNTIYF

D: TRBD1
V: TRBV28
size: .
J: TRBJ1-5
DNA: TGTGCCAGCAGGCCCGGGACAGGGTATAGTCAGCCCCAGCATTTT
CDR3: CASRPGTGYSQPQHF

D: TRBD2
V: TRBV29-1
size: .
J: TRBJ2-7
DNA: TGCAGCGTTGAGTGGTATAGCGGGAGCTCCTACGAGCAGTACTTC
CDR3: CSVEWYSGSSYEQYF

D: .
V: TRBV9
size: .
J: TRBJ1-5
DNA: TGTGCCAGCAGCGTAGGCAGCAATAGCAATCAGTCCCAGCATTTT
CDR3: CASSVGSNSNQSQHF

D: TRBD2
V: TRBV9
size: .
J: TRBJ2-1
DNA: TGTGCCAGCGGCACCGGGAGGATCTACAATGAGCAGTTCTTC
CDR3: CASGTGRIYNEQFF

D: TRBD2
V: TRBV15
size: .
J: TRBJ2-1
DNA: TGTGCCACCAGCCTGGCGCTCTTAACTAGCGGGAGTTACAATGAGCAGTTCTTC
CDR3: CATSLALLTSGSYNEQFF

D: .
V: TRBV18
size: .
J: TRBJ1-5
DNA: TGTGCCAGCTCACCTAGAGGACGGGGGTCCCCTCAGCCCCAGCATTTT
CDR3: CASSPRGRGSPQPQHF

D: .
V: TRBV7-9
size: .
J: TRBJ1-5
DNA: TGTGCCAGCAGCCAACCCCGGGGGCAGCCCCAGCATTTT
CDR3: CASSQPRGQPQHF

D: TRBD1
V: TRBV11-2
size: .
J: TRBJ2-7
DNA: TGTGCCAGCAGCTTGGAAGACAGGGTCGAGCAGTACTTC
CDR3: CASSLEDRVEQYF

D: .
V: TRBV7-8
size: once
J: TRBJ2-6
DNA: TGTGCCAGCAGCCCCTCGGGCAGGGAAGCTGGGGCCAACGTCCTGACTTTC
CDR3: CASSPSGREAGANVLTF

D: TRBD2
V: TRBV7-9
size: .
J: TRBJ2-2
DNA: TGTGCCAGCAGCCCCGGGACTAGTATGGGGGAGCTGTTTTTT
CDR3: CASSPGTSMGELFF

D: TRBD1
V: TRBV11-2
size: .
J: TRBJ1-1
DNA: TGTGCCAGCAGTGACCTGGCAGGGGGGAACACTGAAGCTTTCTTT
CDR3: CASSDLAGGNTEAFF

D: TRBD2
V: TRBV28
size: .
J: TRBJ2-5
DNA: TGTGCCAGCTTTAAGCGGGGGAGGGAGACCCAGTACTTC
CDR3: CASFKRGRETQYF

D: .
V: TRBV7-4
size: .
J: TRBJ2-3
DNA: TGTGCCAGCAGGCCTAGGGGGAGGGCCACAGATACGCAGTATTTT
CDR3: CASRPRGRATDTQYF

D: .
V: TRBV10-3
size: .
J: TRBJ2-2
DNA: TGTGCCATCAGTCGGGAGATCGGGGAGCTGTTTTTT
CDR3: CAISREIGELFF

D: TRBD1
V: TRBV6-5
size: .
J: TRBJ2-1
DNA: TGTGCCAGCAGGCATACCGGGACAGGGAGCAATGAGCAGTTCTTC
CDR3: CASRHTGTGSNEQFF

D: TRBD2
V: TRBV25-1
size: few
J: TRBJ2-5
DNA: TGTGCCAGCGGCCTACGACTAGCGGAAGAGACCCAGTACTTC
CDR3: CASGLRLAEETQYF

D: .
V: TRBV19
size: .
J: TRBJ2-6
DNA: TGTGCCAGTAGTTTCCCAAGACAGCTAACAAGCTCTGGGGCCAACGTCCTGACTTTC
CDR3: CASSFPRQLTSSGANVLTF

D: TRBD1
V: TRBV6-1
size: .
J: TRBJ2-1
DNA: TGTGCCAGCAGGGGGACAGGTATTAGCAATGAGCAGTTCTTC
CDR3: CASRGTGISNEQFF

D: .
V: TRBV10-2
size: .
J: TRBJ1-1
DNA: TGCGCCAGCAGTGAGTCCACCACAGTCGACACTGAAGCTTTCTTT
CDR3: CASSESTTVDTEAFF

D: .
V: TRBV6-5
size: .
J: TRBJ1-1
DNA: TGTGCCAGCAGTTTCTTGGCAGGGTGGACTGAAGCTTTCTTT
CDR3: CASSFLAGWTEAFF

D: .
V: TRBV5-1
size: .
J: TRBJ2-3
DNA: TGCGCCAGCAGCTTGGCGGTAGCGGGCACAGATACGCAGTATTTT
CDR3: CASSLAVAGTDTQYF

D: .
V: TRBV4-1
size: .
J: TRBJ1-1
DNA: TGTGCCAGCAGGACAGTTTTATCGAACACTGAAGCTTTCTTT
CDR3: CASRTVLSNTEAFF

D: .
V: TRBV5-1
size: few
J: TRBJ2-3
DNA: TGCGCCAGCAGCTCGAACACCGTTGGACACACAGATACGCAGTATTTT
CDR3: CASSSNTVGHTDTQYF

D: TRBD1
V: TRBV25-1
size: .
J: TRBJ2-7
DNA: TGTGCCAGCAGTGATCCGGGACAGGGCTACGAGCAGTACTTC
CDR3: CASSDPGQGYEQYF

D: .
V: TRBV29-1
size: .
J: TRBJ1-2
DNA: TGCAGCGTTGGGACAGTTTATGGCTACACCTTC
CDR3: CSVGTVYGYTF

D: .
V: TRBV2
size: .
J: TRBJ2-7
DNA: TGTGCCAGCAGCATTGGGCTCGAGCAGTACTTC
CDR3: CASSIGLEQYF

D: TRBD1
V: TRBV29-1
size: .
J: TRBJ2-7
DNA: TGCAGCGTTGAGACGGGACAGGGAAACTACGAGCAGTACTTC
CDR3: CSVETGQGNYEQYF